This T cell receptor (beta chain) originates from a study of early T cells in non-severe SARS-CoV-2 infection. Across the study: Sequencing used unsorted whole-blood bulk RNA, so chains lack pairing. Study findings and constraints: A preference for anti-spike CD8 responses marked VDJdb matching, which missed private and CD4 specificities.

Attachment of unique molecular identifiers was made to individual cDNA molecules. TCRdb used MiXCR to reprocess the 5' RACE reads, holding one entry per CDR3 protein. Of 95,000 to 110,000 distinct CDR3 sequences in the sample, over 8.5% were seen once. About this clonotype: What it binds is not known.

The specimen was whole blood. This TCR derives from an adult who was a healthcare worker with PCR-confirmed SARS-CoV-2 infection or an uninfected control (not recorded which).

CDR3 nucleotides: TGTGCCAGCAGCCGAATATTGCCGGGACTAGCGGGAGTTGGGGAGCAGTTCTTC. Its translation: CASSRILPGLAGVGEQFF. The chain carries TRBV3-1 and TRBJ2-1; 14 bases are a match to TRBD2. Germline CDR1 and CDR2: LGHDT and YNNKEL (reference sequence). The length of the CDR3 is 18 residues. V shed 4 bases and J 10 bases; nucleotides not matched to a gene: 15.